Listed here are 9 T cell receptor beta chains from one sample, sequenced in a study of siplizumab effects on memory and regulatory T cells. Repertoires were generated with immunoSEQ multiplex PCR, while TCRdb's copy carries only in-frame clones and drops some. The sample yields approximately 100,000 clones, 80% to 95% seen once. Sequencing input: CD4+ T cells sorted from blood. The receptors shown here come from a human donor in good health. Some clones in this sample may be carry-over from other donors' samples.

This chain uses TRBV5-5 with TRBJ2-5, with 7 bases fitting TRBD1. Per germline, CDR1 SGHKS and CDR2 YYEKEE (reference sequence). There are 15 residues in the CDR3. Unmatched junction bases numbered 11, after V lost 0 bases and J lost 9 bases. The CDR3 loop is CASSLGDRVSGAQYF. The CDR3 DNA reads as TGTGCCAGCAGCTTGGGTGACAGGGTTTCAGGGGCCCAGTACTTC. The variable domain in full, completed from reference TRBV5-5 and TRBJ2-5, reads DAGVTQSPTHLIKTRGQQVTLRCSPISGHKSVSWYQQVLGQGPQFIFQYYEKEERGRGNFPDRFSARQFPNYSSELNVNALLLGDSALYLCASSLGDRVSGAQYFGPGTRLLVL.

This clone was seen a few times. The chain combines TRBV10-2 with TRBJ1-1; D gene ambiguous. V was cut by 4 bases and J by 5 bases, with 8 bases left in between. This CDR3 comprises 12 residues. CDR1 and CDR2 from the germline V gene are WSHSY and SAAADI. In DNA form, the CDR3 reads TGCGCCAGCAGTGGGGAGGGAACTGAAGCTTTCTTT. It encodes CASSGEGTEAFF.

This rearrangement joins TRBV12-5 to TRBJ2-1; 11 positions match TRBD2. CDR3 length: 13 residues. V lost 3 bases and J lost 10; bases outside the gene matches: 2. The germline CDR1 and CDR2 sequences are LGHNT and FRNRAP. For the CDR3, the DNA is TGTGCTAGTGGTTTCACTAGCGGGAGAGAGCAGTTCTTC. Its protein is CASGFTSGREQFF.

The gene calls are TRBV27 and TRBJ2-7, with a possible D match to TRBD1 (6 bases). Trimming took 6 bases from V and 2 from J, leaving 11 bases between them. Germline assignment: CDR1 MNHEY and CDR2 SMNVEV (reference sequence). This CDR3 spans 13 amino acids. CDR3 protein: CASRPDRTYEQYF. The CDR3 coding sequence is TGTGCCAGCAGGCCGGACAGAACCTACGAGCAGTACTTC.

The chain uses TRBV19 and TRBJ2-1; TRBD2 aligns across 11 bases. CDR1 is LNHDA and CDR2 is SQIVND in the germline V gene (reference sequence). CDR3 length: 16 residues. The ends lost 4 bases at V and 4 bases at J; junction bases unmatched: 6. The CDR3 sequence is CASSRASGRIYNEQFF. CDR3 sequence (DNA): TGTGCCAGTAGTAGGGCTAGCGGGAGGATTTACAATGAGCAGTTCTTC.

V gene TRBV5-6 combines with J gene TRBJ2-5; D not resolved. This CDR3 contains 14 residues. V was cut by 3 bases and J by 1 base, with 10 bases left in between. Germline lookup yields CDR1 SGHDT and CDR2 YYEEEE. The CDR3 DNA is TGTGCCAGCAGCTACTTCGCGGCCCAAGAGACCCAGTACTTC. Its translation is CASSYFAAQETQYF.

This chain uses TRBV11-3 with TRBJ2-5; tentatively, D is TRBD1 (5 bases). The CDR3 extends over 17 amino acids. CDR1 SGHNT and CDR2 YENEEA come from the germline V gene. Trimming stripped 5 bases from V and 2 bases from J, with 21 bases between. The CDR3 sequence is CASSPRARQNRQETQYF. CDR3 in DNA: TGTGCCAGCAGCCCTAGAGCGAGACAGAACCGACAAGAGACCCAGTACTTC.

V is TRBV7-6 and J is TRBJ2-3; no reliable D call. Germline V CDR1 and CDR2: SGHVS, FNYEAQ. Trimming cost V 3 bases and J 0 bases, with 4 bases left between them. This CDR3 has 13 amino acids. In nucleotides, the CDR3 is TGTGCCAGCAGCTTTCAGAGCACAGATACGCAGTATTTT. This sequence encodes CASSFQSTDTQYF. Full variable domain (outside the CDR3, taken from reference TRBV7-6 and TRBJ2-3): GAGVSQSPRYKVTKRGQDVALRCDPISGHVSLYWYRQALGQGPEFLTYFNYEAQQDKSGLPNDRFSAERPEGSISTLTIQRTEQRDSAMYRCASSFQSTDTQYFGPGTRLTVL.

The CDR3 bases are TGTGCCAGCAGCTTGGTCCAGACAGGGACCATCCCCTACGAGCAGTACTTC. This codes for CASSLVQTGTIPYEQYF. The chain carries TRBV5-4 and TRBJ2-7; the match to TRBD1 covers 7 bases. Germline V gives CDR1 SGHNT, CDR2 YYREEE (reference sequence). The CDR3 extends over 17 amino acids. V trimming: 0 bases; J trimming: 2 bases; junction bases outside the gene matches: 11.